These T cell receptor beta chains were read from a single sample in a study of blood T cell repertoires in COVID-19. Generated by immunoSEQ multiplex PCR, the TCRdb table keeps only in-frame clones and is missing some. Of 64,000 or so clones in the sample, approximately 78% are singletons; the top ten hold around 12%. Input material: peripheral blood. These receptor sequences come from a human donor in a cohort sampled during active COVID-19. Each CDR3 is given with its conserved first and last residue. The D gene is left open where the match is weak. A row's size may be missing; if present it is once, few, many or a size class.

V gene: TRBV6-5; CDR3 length: 15; J gene: TRBJ1-4; D gene: TRBD1; clone size: .; CDR3 DNA: TGTGCCAGCAGTTCCATACAGGGGGTAGCTGAAAAACTGTTTTTT; CDR3 protein: CASSSIQGVAEKLFF
V gene: TRBV2; CDR3 length: 14; J gene: TRBJ1-5; D gene: .; clone size: .; CDR3 DNA: TGTGCCAGCAGTACCAGGGTTTGGAATCAGCCCCAGCATTTT; CDR3 protein: CASSTRVWNQPQHF
V gene: TRBV5-1; CDR3 length: 12; J gene: TRBJ2-1; D gene: .; clone size: .; CDR3 DNA: TGCGCCAGCAGTTTTAGCGACAATGAGCAGTTCTTC; CDR3 protein: CASSFSDNEQFF
V gene: TRBV5-6; CDR3 length: 15; J gene: TRBJ2-3; D gene: TRBD1; clone size: .; CDR3 DNA: TGTGCCAGCAGCTCCCGGGACAGCAACGCCTTTACGCAGTATTTT; CDR3 protein: CASSSRDSNAFTQYF
V gene: TRBV5-1; CDR3 length: 13; J gene: TRBJ2-1; D gene: .; clone size: .; CDR3 DNA: TGCGCCAGCCTGGGGGCTGGCAGGAATGAGCAGTTCTTC; CDR3 protein: CASLGAGRNEQFF
V gene: TRBV5-1; CDR3 length: 12; J gene: TRBJ2-5; D gene: .; clone size: .; CDR3 DNA: TGCGCCAGCAGCTCCACTCTGGAGACCCAGTACTTC; CDR3 protein: CASSSTLETQYF
V gene: TRBV20-1; CDR3 length: 12; J gene: TRBJ2-7; D gene: TRBD1; clone size: .; CDR3 DNA: TGCAGTGCTGGTGGACAGGGCTACGAGCAGTACTTC; CDR3 protein: CSAGGQGYEQYF
V gene: TRBV28; CDR3 length: 18; J gene: TRBJ1-6; D gene: TRBD1; clone size: few; CDR3 DNA: TGTGCCAGCAGTTTCGGATCTTTAGGGACAGTAAATAATTCACCCCTCCACTTT; CDR3 protein: CASSFGSLGTVNNSPLHF
V gene: TRBV6-5; CDR3 length: 15; J gene: TRBJ2-7; D gene: .; clone size: .; CDR3 DNA: TGTGCCAGCAGTTACAAGGGGGGGGCAGTCTACGAGCAGTACTTC; CDR3 protein: CASSYKGGAVYEQYF
V gene: TRBV18; CDR3 length: 16; J gene: TRBJ1-1; D gene: TRBD1; clone size: .; CDR3 DNA: TGTGCCAGCTCACCAGGGACGACAGGGACAAACACTGAAGCTTTCTTT; CDR3 protein: CASSPGTTGTNTEAFF
V gene: TRBV19; CDR3 length: 14; J gene: TRBJ1-1; D gene: .; clone size: .; CDR3 DNA: TGTGCCAGTAGTCCCGCGGTGGATTACACTGAAGCTTTCTTT; CDR3 protein: CASSPAVDYTEAFF
V gene: TRBV5-4; CDR3 length: 13; J gene: TRBJ1-1; D gene: .; clone size: once; CDR3 DNA: TGTGCCAGCAGCTTCACTCACCTGGGGGGAGTTCTCTTT; CDR3 protein: CASSFTHLGGVLF
V gene: TRBV5-1; CDR3 length: 19; J gene: TRBJ2-7; D gene: TRBD2; clone size: .; CDR3 DNA: TGCGCCAGCAGCTTGGTTGGATACGCTAGCGGGGCCCCAATCTACGAGCAGTACTTC; CDR3 protein: CASSLVGYASGAPIYEQYF
V gene: TRBV6-5; CDR3 length: 14; J gene: TRBJ1-2; D gene: TRBD1; clone size: .; CDR3 DNA: TGTGCCAGCAGGCGGACAGGCGATAACTATGGCTACACCTTC; CDR3 protein: CASRRTGDNYGYTF
V gene: TRBV6-6; CDR3 length: 16; J gene: TRBJ2-2; D gene: .; clone size: .; CDR3 DNA: TGTGCCAGCAGTTACCCTATCAACCCGAACACCGGGGAGCTGTTTTTT; CDR3 protein: CASSYPINPNTGELFF
V gene: TRBV11-2; CDR3 length: 16; J gene: TRBJ1-1; D gene: .; clone size: .; CDR3 DNA: TGTGCCAGCAGGGAGTGGAGGGGCGGCGATTGCTCTGAAGCTTTCTTT; CDR3 protein: CASREWRGGDCSEAFF
V gene: TRBV4-1; CDR3 length: 15; J gene: TRBJ2-3; D gene: .; clone size: once; CDR3 DNA: TGCGCCAGCAGCCGCGCTGGCGAAGGGGCAGATACGCAGTATTTT; CDR3 protein: CASSRAGEGADTQYF
V gene: TRBV11-2; CDR3 length: 12; J gene: TRBJ2-1; D gene: TRBD1; clone size: .; CDR3 DNA: TGTGCCAGCAGCGGGTTAGGGACAGGGCAGTTCTTC; CDR3 protein: CASSGLGTGQFF
V gene: TRBV28; CDR3 length: 19; J gene: TRBJ2-6; D gene: TRBD1; clone size: once; CDR3 DNA: TGTGCCAGCAGTGCACTACCGGGACAGGGCTTCTCTGGGGCCAACGTCCTGACTTTC; CDR3 protein: CASSALPGQGFSGANVLTF
V gene: TRBV2; CDR3 length: 18; J gene: TRBJ1-2; D gene: .; clone size: once; CDR3 DNA: TGTGCCAGCAGTGAAAGTTATGCAGCGTCACTCTTGACCTATGGCTACACCTTC; CDR3 protein: CASSESYAASLLTYGYTF
V gene: TRBV28; CDR3 length: 16; J gene: TRBJ2-3; D gene: TRBD2; clone size: .; CDR3 DNA: TGTGCCAGCAGTTTAATTAGCGGGGCCTCGCCGGATACGCAGTATTTT; CDR3 protein: CASSLISGASPDTQYF
V gene: TRBV3-1/TRBV3-2; CDR3 length: 18; J gene: TRBJ2-3; D gene: TRBD2; clone size: .; CDR3 DNA: TGTGCCAGCAGCCAAGTATTGGGTGGTAGCGGGGGACCAGATACGCAGTATTTT; CDR3 protein: CASSQVLGGSGGPDTQYF
V gene: TRBV5-1; CDR3 length: 13; J gene: TRBJ1-1; D gene: .; clone size: .; CDR3 DNA: TGCGCCAGCAGAGTCGGTCAGAACACTGAAGCTTTCTTT; CDR3 protein: CASRVGQNTEAFF
V gene: TRBV3-1/TRBV3-2; CDR3 length: 15; J gene: TRBJ2-5; D gene: TRBD2; clone size: .; CDR3 DNA: TGTGCCAGCATACTTAGCGGGGCCCCCCAAGAGACCCAGTACTTC; CDR3 protein: CASILSGAPQETQYF
V gene: TRBV9; CDR3 length: 16; J gene: TRBJ2-1; D gene: TRBD2; clone size: .; CDR3 DNA: TGTGCCAGCAGGGAGACCCTAGCGGGGGGGCCTCCCGAGCAGTTCTTC; CDR3 protein: CASRETLAGGPPEQFF
V gene: TRBV5-1; CDR3 length: 13; J gene: TRBJ2-7; D gene: .; clone size: .; CDR3 DNA: TGCGCCAGCAGGGGGCTAGCGAGTCACGAGCAGTACTTC; CDR3 protein: CASRGLASHEQYF
V gene: TRBV6-6; CDR3 length: 19; J gene: TRBJ1-4; D gene: .; clone size: .; CDR3 DNA: TGTGCCAGCAGTCGGAGCGTTGTCGGGATAGTAGCAACTAATGAAAAACTGTTTTTT; CDR3 protein: CASSRSVVGIVATNEKLFF
V gene: TRBV18; CDR3 length: 14; J gene: TRBJ2-5; D gene: TRBD1; clone size: .; CDR3 DNA: TGTGCCAGCTCACCCGGGACAGCTCTTGAGACCCAGTACTTC; CDR3 protein: CASSPGTALETQYF
V gene: TRBV4-1; CDR3 length: 16; J gene: TRBJ1-4; D gene: .; clone size: .; CDR3 DNA: TGCGCCAGCAGCCAAGATGGCGTGAGCGCTAATGAAAAACTGTTTTTT; CDR3 protein: CASSQDGVSANEKLFF
V gene: TRBV5-8; CDR3 length: 14; J gene: TRBJ2-1; D gene: TRBD1; clone size: .; CDR3 DNA: TGTGCCAGCAGCTTAAGACGACAGGGTAATGAGCAGTTCTTC; CDR3 protein: CASSLRRQGNEQFF
V gene: TRBV9; CDR3 length: 12; J gene: TRBJ2-2; D gene: .; clone size: .; CDR3 DNA: TGTGCCAGCAGCTTAAACACCGGGGAGCTGTTTTTT; CDR3 protein: CASSLNTGELFF
V gene: TRBV9; CDR3 length: 16; J gene: TRBJ2-1; D gene: TRBD1; clone size: .; CDR3 DNA: TGTGCCAGCAGCGAGGGCAGGGGGAGCTCCTACAATGAGCAGTTCTTC; CDR3 protein: CASSEGRGSSYNEQFF
V gene: TRBV18; CDR3 length: 14; J gene: TRBJ2-5; D gene: .; clone size: .; CDR3 DNA: TGTGCCAGCTCAAATCCCCCGTACCAAGAGACCCAGTACTTC; CDR3 protein: CASSNPPYQETQYF
V gene: TRBV15; CDR3 length: 17; J gene: TRBJ2-1; D gene: .; clone size: once; CDR3 DNA: TGTGCCACCAGCAAAGATCTGGGCATCCCACCCTACAATGAGCAGTTCTTC; CDR3 protein: CATSKDLGIPPYNEQFF
V gene: TRBV20-1; CDR3 length: 14; J gene: TRBJ2-3; D gene: TRBD2; clone size: .; CDR3 DNA: TGCAGTGCTAGTTATGGCGGGGGATCAGATACGCAGTATTTT; CDR3 protein: CSASYGGGSDTQYF
V gene: TRBV5-1; CDR3 length: 16; J gene: TRBJ2-5; D gene: TRBD2; clone size: .; CDR3 DNA: TGCGCCAGCAGCTGGACAGTACAGCGGGGGGGAGAGACCCAGTACTTC; CDR3 protein: CASSWTVQRGGETQYF
V gene: TRBV28; CDR3 length: 13; J gene: TRBJ1-5; D gene: .; clone size: once; CDR3 DNA: TGTGCCAGCAGTTTGGAGGGGTATCAGCCCCAGCATTTT; CDR3 protein: CASSLEGYQPQHF
V gene: TRBV7-6; CDR3 length: 15; J gene: TRBJ2-1; D gene: TRBD1; clone size: .; CDR3 DNA: TGTGCCAGCAGCTTCCCGGGACAGGCTGCCTATGAGCAGTTCTTC; CDR3 protein: CASSFPGQAAYEQFF
V gene: TRBV2; CDR3 length: 15; J gene: TRBJ1-3; D gene: .; clone size: .; CDR3 DNA: TGTGCCAGCAGTGACGGGGACACTTCCGGAAACACCATATATTTT; CDR3 protein: CASSDGDTSGNTIYF
V gene: TRBV3-1/TRBV3-2; CDR3 length: 15; J gene: TRBJ2-1; D gene: .; clone size: .; CDR3 DNA: TGTGCCAGCAGCCAAAGGAGCGGTTCCTACAATGAGCAGTTCTTC; CDR3 protein: CASSQRSGSYNEQFF
V gene: TRBV30; CDR3 length: 13; J gene: TRBJ1-2; D gene: TRBD1; clone size: .; CDR3 DNA: TGTGCCTGGAGTGGGGACAGGGGCCGGGGCTACACCTTC; CDR3 protein: CAWSGDRGRGYTF
V gene: TRBV7-9; CDR3 length: 16; J gene: TRBJ1-3; D gene: TRBD1; clone size: .; CDR3 DNA: TGTGCCAGCAGCCCTGGGACAGGGGGATTTGGAAACACCATATATTTT; CDR3 protein: CASSPGTGGFGNTIYF